This TCR beta chain stems from a study of control samples from healthy donors and cancer patients. The CDR3 is 14 amino acids. V gave up 4 bases and J gave up 3 bases; unmatched junction bases: 2. Germline CDR1 reads LGHDT; CDR2 reads YNNKEL (reference sequence). Clones were sequenced by immunoSEQ multiplex PCR, and TCRdb holds only the in-frame ones, with some missing. Among almost 90,000 clones listed, roughly 86% were seen once. This sequence was found in a man aged 25-45 years in good health. The genes are TRBV3-1 (or the pseudogene TRBV3-2) and TRBJ2-7; 11 bases are a match to TRBD2. Sequencing was performed on blood. CDR3 sequence: CASSPGTSGYEQYF. DNA for the CDR3: TGTGCCAGCAGCCCCGGGACTAGCGGCTACGAGCAGTACTTC.